The clone carrying this T cell receptor beta chain showed up just once. The CDR3 is 15 amino acids. Trimming cost V 6 bases and J 4 bases; bases outside gene matches: 8. Germline CDR1 reads SGHTA; CDR2 reads FQGNSA. This entry comes from a study of cytotoxic CD8 clonotypes in ibrutinib-treated CLL. The method was immunoSEQ multiplex PCR; TCRdb's version includes in-frame clones alone and lacks a portion of them. The table includes tens of thousands of clones, 49% detected once. The V gene is TRBV7-2, the J gene TRBJ2-1; 8 bases align to TRBD1. The clonotype comes from a human donor with chronic lymphocytic leukemia. The sample was PBMCs, taken before ibrutinib treatment. CDR3 bases: TGTGCCAGCAGTTCAGGGGGCGCGCTATACAATGAGCAGTTCTTC. Translating gives CASSSGGALYNEQFF. The complete variable domain, with remaining parts taken from reference TRBV7-2 and TRBJ2-1, reads GAGVSQSPSNKVTEKGKDVELRCDPISGHTALYWYRQSLGQGLEFLIYFQGNSAPDKSGLPSDRFSAERTGGSVSTLTIQRTQQEDSAVYLCASSSGGALYNEQFFGPGTRLTVL.